The 27 T cell receptor beta chains listed next were all sequenced from one sample in a study of T cells in Graves' hyperthyroidism and ophthalmopathy. RNA transcripts gave rise to amplified TCR beta CDR3 regions. The TCR CDR3 was amplified in a first-round RT-PCR using the HTBI primer set. MiXCR, applied by TCRdb to the multiplex PCR reads, yields one record per CDR3 protein. There are roughly 700,000 distinct CDR3 sequences in the sample; roughly 17% occur only once, and around 15% lies in the top ten. The source material was blood. The source of these receptors is a man between 50 and 59 years old with Graves' hyperthyroidism.

The chain couples TRBV20-1 to TRBJ2-1; TRBD2 agrees at 11 bases. Per germline, CDR1 DFQATT and CDR2 SNEGSKA (reference sequence). This CDR3 spans 14 amino acids. The J segment lost 7 bases and the V segment lost 3 bases, leaving 5 bases of the junction unmatched. The CDR3, as DNA: TGCAGTGCTAGTATACTAGCGGGAGAGAATGAGCAGTTCTTC. It encodes CSASILAGENEQFF.

In this sample, this clonotype turned up a few times. The chain employs TRBV29-1 and TRBJ1-2; D unresolved. The germline V gene encodes CDR1 SQVTM and CDR2 ANQGSEA. The CDR3 has 11 amino acids. Trimming took 0 bases from V and 10 from J, leaving 9 bases between them. CDR3: CSVEDRQTYTF. Here the CDR3 DNA reads TGCAGCGTTGAAGATCGTCAAACCTACACCTTC.

This clonotype was detected a few times. The V gene is TRBV18, the J gene TRBJ1-3, with D perhaps matching TRBD1 (5 bases). Between the trimmed V and J ends, which lost 4 bases and 0 bases, there was a span of 10 bases. Germline loops: CDR1 KGHSH, CDR2 LQKENI. This CDR3 spans 15 amino acids. The DNA for the CDR3 is TGTGCCAGCTCACGGGACGGCTACTCTGGAAACACCATATATTTT. It codes for CASSRDGYSGNTIYF.

This clonotype was counted only a few times. CDR3 residues: CSARGQGATSAGSSYNEQFF. The CDR3 DNA reads as TGCAGTGCTAGGGGACAGGGGGCCACTAGTGCGGGGAGCTCCTACAATGAGCAGTTCTTC. This sequence joins TRBV20-1 and TRBJ2-1; TRBD1 matches 12 bases. Germline V gene data show CDR1 as DFQATT and CDR2 as SNEGSKA (reference sequence). This CDR3 has 20 amino acids. The ends lost 3 bases at V and 0 bases at J; junction bases unmatched: 15.

This clonotype was seen many times. This chain joins TRBV12-3 or TRBV12-4 and TRBJ2-7; D gene unclear. The CDR3 length is 12 residues. The V and J ends lost 5 bases and 7 bases respectively, with 12 bases between them. CDR3 sequence reads: CASSTNRWEQYF. For the CDR3, the DNA is TGTGCCAGCAGTACTAACCGGTGGGAGCAGTACTTC.

This clonotype has a count of ten or more. This chain connects TRBV24-1 to TRBJ2-7; TRBD1 matches at 8 bases. The CDR3 covers 13 residues. The trim removed 6 bases at V and 3 bases at J, leaving 3 bases unmatched. Germline-derived CDR1 and CDR2 are KGHDR and SFDVKD. CDR3 sequence: CATSSGQGYEQYF. The CDR3 DNA is TGTGCCACCAGTTCTGGACAGGGCTACGAGCAGTACTTC.

CDR3 DNA sequence: TGTGCCAGCAGGCCGGGACAGGGAGTCACCGGGGAGCTGTTTTTT. Residues: CASRPGQGVTGELFF. The V gene is TRBV27, the J gene TRBJ2-2; 9 positions agree with TRBD1. Germline CDR1 reads MNHEY; CDR2 reads SMNVEV (reference sequence). CDR3 size: 15 residues. Unmatched junction bases numbered 6, after V lost 6 bases and J lost 4 bases.

The table lists this clonotype with a few counts. CDR3: CASSWTGDRQYF. The CDR3 DNA is TGCGCCAGCAGCTGGACAGGGGATAGGCAGTACTTC. The chain combines TRBV5-1 with TRBJ2-7; 9 nucleotides line up with TRBD1. Germline assignment: CDR1 SGHRS and CDR2 YFSETQ. V lost 3 bases and J lost 9; bases outside the gene matches: 4. The CDR3 is 12 amino acids.

This clonotype was found once. The rearrangement joins TRBV18 to TRBJ2-5, with no clear D. The CDR3 extends over 14 amino acids. V was trimmed by 0 bases and J by 4 bases, leaving 9 bases between them. CDR1 is KGHSH and CDR2 is LQKENI in the germline V gene. The CDR3 reads CASSPPGPRETQYF. DNA for the CDR3: TGTGCCAGCTCACCACCAGGGCCGAGAGAGACCCAGTACTTC.

This clonotype was seen a handful of times. This chain uses TRBV6-1 with TRBJ1-2; possible D gene TRBD1, 6 bases. The germline V gene has CDR1 MNHNS and CDR2 SASEGT. With 7 bases removed from V and 4 bases from J, the gap between germline ends came to 16 bases. This CDR3 has 14 residues. The CDR3 nucleotides read TGTGCCAGCAAGAGACAGGCTTGGGGCTATGGCTACACCTTC. It encodes CASKRQAWGYGYTF.

This clonotype was observed at least ten times. J is TRBJ1-6 and V is TRBV19; maybe TRBD1 (5 bases). Germline V lookup: CDR1 LNHDA, CDR2 SQIVND (reference sequence). Trimming took 10 bases from V and 0 from J, leaving 13 bases between them. This CDR3 is 15 amino acids long. The CDR3 sequence is CATAGGSSYNSPLHF. As DNA, the CDR3 is TGTGCCACCGCCGGGGGGAGCTCCTATAATTCACCCCTCCACTTT.

The V and J genes are TRBV7-2 and TRBJ2-5, with 7 bases matching TRBD2. The V gene end was trimmed by 3 bases and the J gene end by 4 bases; junction bases not matched to a gene: 5. Germline assignment: CDR1 SGHTA and CDR2 FQGNSA. The CDR3 covers 14 residues. In DNA, the CDR3 is TGTGCCAGCAGCTTCGGACTAGTAGGAGAGACCCAGTACTTC. It specifies CASSFGLVGETQYF.

This clonotype was seen repeatedly, ten times or more. This rearrangement joins TRBV7-2 to TRBJ1-1, with 9 bases lining up with TRBD1. The CDR3 has 13 residues. V lost 2 bases to trimming and J lost 9 bases; unmatched junction nucleotides: 4. CDR1 is SGHTA, CDR2 FQGNSA, per germline. CDR3 DNA sequence: TGTGCCAGCAGCTTACAAGGACAGGGGAAAGCTTTCTTT. This translates into CASSLQGQGKAFF. Full variable domain (remainder filled in from reference TRBV7-2 and TRBJ1-1): GAGVSQSPSNKVTEKGKDVELRCDPISGHTALYWYRQSLGQGLEFLIYFQGNSAPDKSGLPSDRFSAERTGGSVSTLTIQRTQQEDSAVYLCASSLQGQGKAFFGQGTRLTVV.

This clonotype was observed at least ten times. This chain uses TRBV7-9 with TRBJ2-3; D may be TRBD1 (6 bases). Germline V gives CDR1 SEHNR, CDR2 FQNEAQ (reference sequence). The CDR3 length is 15 residues. Trimming pared 2 bases from V and 5 bases from J, leaving 14 bases between. The CDR3 DNA follows: TGTGCCAGCAGCTTAATCGGGACAACCGAAGATACGCAGTATTTT. Its translation: CASSLIGTTEDTQYF.

A few counts support this clonotype. V gene TRBV20-1 combines with J gene TRBJ2-5, with D unclear. This CDR3 has 13 residues. With 0 bases removed from V and 3 bases from J, the gap between germline ends came to 8 bases. Germline-derived CDR1 and CDR2 are DFQATT and SNEGSKA (reference sequence). This CDR3 reads CSARDLAKETQYF. CDR3 bases: TGCAGTGCTAGAGATCTGGCAAAAGAGACCCAGTACTTC.

Ten or more counts support this clonotype. This chain connects TRBV2 to TRBJ1-5, with D possibly being TRBD1 (6 bases). V was shortened by 6 bases and J by 0 bases, with 12 bases between the two germline ends. There are 15 residues in the CDR3. CDR1 is SNHLY, CDR2 FYNNEI, per germline. The CDR3 bases are TGTGCCAGCAGGAAACAGGGAAATAGCAATCAGCCCCAGCATTTT. The encoded protein is CASRKQGNSNQPQHF. The whole variable domain, filled in from reference TRBV2 and TRBJ1-5, reads EPEVTQTPSHQVTQMGQEVILRCVPISNHLYFYWYRQILGQKVEFLVSFYNNEISEKSEIFDDQFSVERPDGSNFTLKIRSTKLEDSAMYFCASRKQGNSNQPQHFGDGTRLSIL.

The sample holds many counts of this clonotype. V is TRBV28 and J is TRBJ1-5; no firm D call. The CDR3 is 14 amino acids. V lost 4 bases and J lost 3, with 10 bases in between. Per the germline V gene, CDR1 is MDHEN and CDR2 is SYDVKM. The CDR3 DNA reads as TGTGCCAGCAGTTCTTGGAGAACCAATCAGCCCCAGCATTTT. As protein: CASSSWRTNQPQHF.

This clonotype was picked up a small number of times. Germline is not matched at one junction end, which may reflect a read error. The chain links TRBV12-3 or TRBV12-4 to TRBJ2-5, with 12 positions matching TRBD2. The CDR3 length is 14 residues. CDR3 DNA: TGTGCCAGCAGTTTATCGGGACTAGCGGGCCGAGTTAACTTC. Encoded protein: CASSLSGLAGRVNF.

The chain links TRBV7-2 to TRBJ1-4; 7 bases agree with TRBD1. Germline-derived CDR1 and CDR2 are SGHTA and FQGNSA. The CDR3 runs to 14 residues. V lost 1 base to trimming and J lost 10 bases; unmatched junction nucleotides: 6. The CDR3, as DNA: TGTGCCAGCAGCTTAGGGGGGACAGTAGGAAAACTGTTTTTT. It specifies CASSLGGTVGKLFF.

This clonotype was detected ten times or more. The genes are TRBV12-5 and TRBJ2-5; 8 nucleotides match TRBD1. This CDR3 has 12 residues. From germline, CDR1 is LGHNT and CDR2 FRNRAP. J gave up 14 bases and V 5 bases, and 10 bases lay outside the gene matches. The CDR3 protein is CASGQDRGVPYF. The CDR3 bases are TGTGCTAGTGGTCAAGACAGGGGCGTCCCCTACTTC. Variable domain in full (rest from reference TRBV12-5 and TRBJ2-5): DARVTQTPRHKVTEMGQEVTMRCQPILGHNTVFWYRQTMMQGLELLAYFRNRAPLDDSGMPKDRFSAEMPDATLATLKIQPSEPRDSAVYFCASGQDRGVPYFGPGTRLLVL.

The chain links TRBV12-3 or TRBV12-4 to TRBJ2-1, with 8 bases that match TRBD1. V lost 5 bases, J lost 7 bases, and 7 bases stayed unmatched. CDR3 length: 14 residues. CDR3 sequence reads: CASSPGQGRNEQFF. The CDR3 nucleotides read TGTGCCAGCAGTCCAGGACAGGGTCGGAATGAGCAGTTCTTC.

The chain is built from TRBV19 and TRBJ2-7, with 8 bases fitting TRBD2. With V trimmed by 4 bases and J by 3 bases, 14 bases remained unmatched. This CDR3 contains 17 residues. Germline values: CDR1 LNHDA, CDR2 SQIVND (reference sequence). The CDR3 loop reads CASSNAGGAGGRYEQYF. The CDR3 bases are TGTGCCAGTAGTAACGCCGGGGGGGCGGGAGGACGCTACGAGCAGTACTTC.

In its sample, this clonotype was seen a few times. This rearrangement joins TRBV3-1 to TRBJ2-3, with a tentative D call TRBD2 (6 bases). This CDR3 is built from 13 residues. Germline V gene sequence: CDR1 LGHDT, CDR2 YNNKEL (reference sequence). Deletions cut 4 bases from V and 5 bases from J, with 10 bases between. The CDR3 DNA reads TGTGCCAGCAGCCTTAGCGGTGAAGATACGCAGTATTTT. Residues: CASSLSGEDTQYF.

This clonotype was recorded many times. The V call is TRBV27, the J call TRBJ2-1, with 8 bases that match TRBD2. V trimming: 1 base; J trimming: 2 bases; junction bases outside the gene matches: 7. In germline, CDR1 is MNHEY, CDR2 SMNVEV (reference sequence). The CDR3 spans 17 residues. CDR3 sequence (DNA): TGTGCCAGCAGTTTATTGGGTAGCGGGGACCCCTACAATGAGCAGTTCTTC. Translated, it gives CASSLLGSGDPYNEQFF.

This clonotype was counted only a few times. The chain links TRBV12-3 or TRBV12-4 to TRBJ2-2; 8 nucleotides align to TRBD1. The CDR3 runs to 13 residues. With 11 bases clipped from V and 1 base from J, the junction kept 3 bases outside the gene matches. In DNA form, the CDR3 reads TGTGCCGGCGGGACAGGGAACACCGGGGAGCTGTTTTTT. It translates to CAGGTGNTGELFF.

The chain carries TRBV7-9 and TRBJ2-7; possibly TRBD2 for D (5 bases). The CDR3 consists of 13 residues. V lost 4 bases and J lost 3, with 10 bases in between. The germline V gene has CDR1 SEHNR and CDR2 FQNEAQ (reference sequence). CDR3 nucleotides: TGTGCCAGCAGCTCGGACTTTCACTACGAGCAGTACTTC. Translating it yields CASSSDFHYEQYF.

The chain combines TRBV25-1 with TRBJ2-3; a weak D match, TRBD2 (5 bases). CDR3 length: 14 residues. Trimming took off 3 bases at V and 3 bases at J, with 10 bases between the two ends. The germline V gene encodes CDR1 MGHDK and CDR2 SYGVNS. The CDR3 sequence: CASSDGLTTDTQYF. CDR3 DNA sequence: TGTGCCAGCAGTGACGGACTGACAACAGATACGCAGTATTTT. The complete variable domain, with remaining parts taken from reference TRBV25-1 and TRBJ2-3, reads EADIYQTPRYLVIGTGKKITLECSQTMGHDKMYWYQQDPGMELHLIHYSYGVNSTEKGDLSSESTVSRIRTEHFPLTLESARPSHTSQYLCASSDGLTTDTQYFGPGTRLTVL.